Each of the 25 T cell receptor beta chains below was sequenced from the same sample in a study of response to subunit inactivated influenza vaccine. TCRdb reprocessed the RT-PCR reads via MiXCR and lists one record per CDR3 protein. Here the sample spans hundreds of thousands of distinct CDR3 sequences, approximately 17% being singletons. Sequenced material: PBMCs from blood, taken approximately 5 days after vaccination. The receptor source for this set is a middle-aged man who received an inactivated influenza vaccine.

The J gene is TRBJ2-2, the V gene TRBV20-1; D unclear. The CDR3 is 15 residues long. Germline values: CDR1 DFQATT, CDR2 SNEGSKA (reference sequence). Trimming took 0 bases from V and 8 from J, leaving 16 bases between them. The CDR3 sequence is CSARDPTRGAGELFF. The CDR3 DNA sequence: TGCAGTGCTAGAGACCCAACCCGAGGAGCTGGGGAGCTGTTTTTT.

This clonotype showed up just a few times. V and J are TRBV20-1 and TRBJ2-7; D ambiguous. CDR3 length: 12 residues. Per germline, CDR1 DFQATT and CDR2 SNEGSKA (reference sequence). V was shortened by 0 bases and J by 9 bases, with 12 bases between the two germline ends. CDR3 DNA: TGCAGTGCTAGAGATCTGGGGAAGCGGCAGTACTTC. Translation: CSARDLGKRQYF.

This clonotype was detected only a few times. The chain employs TRBV5-1 and TRBJ2-1; D is unresolved. CDR1 SGHRS and CDR2 YFSETQ come from the germline V gene. Between the trimmed V and J ends, which lost 4 bases and 6 bases, there was a span of 11 bases. The CDR3 has 13 amino acids. The CDR3 loop reads CASSTLALNEQFF. Here the CDR3 DNA reads TGCGCCAGCAGCACACTCGCGCTCAATGAGCAGTTCTTC.

The V and J genes are TRBV10-1 and TRBJ2-4, with D possibly matching TRBD1 (6 bases). The germline V and J ends were trimmed by 0 bases and 0 bases, with 12 bases remaining between them. CDR1 WNHNN and CDR2 SYGVQD come from the germline V gene (reference sequence). The CDR3 length is 17 residues. CDR3 in amino acids: CASSESWTARAKNIQYF. The DNA for the CDR3 is TGCGCCAGCAGTGAGTCCTGGACAGCTCGAGCCAAAAACATTCAGTACTTC.

This clonotype has at least ten counts. The chain is built from TRBV29-1 and TRBJ2-7, with D perhaps assigned TRBD1 or TRBD2 (5 bases each). Trimming removed 0 bases from V and 2 bases from J, with 11 bases in between. This CDR3 spans 14 amino acids. Germline assignment: CDR1 SQVTM and CDR2 ANQGSEA. CDR3 residues: CSVEDRDGTYEQYF. The CDR3 bases are TGCAGCGTTGAAGATCGGGACGGAACCTACGAGCAGTACTTC.

This chain connects TRBV5-5 to TRBJ2-7, with D possibly being TRBD1 or TRBD2 (6 bases each). The germline gives CDR1 SGHKS, CDR2 YYEKEE (reference sequence). The CDR3 is 16 residues long. V was trimmed by 2 bases and J by 4 bases, leaving 19 bases between them. The CDR3 coding sequence is TGTGCCAGCAGCTTAAGGGGGGAGATTCTCTCGTACGAGCAGTACTTC. It is translated as CASSLRGEILSYEQYF.

The chain joins TRBV20-1 to TRBJ2-1; the match to TRBD2 covers 7 bases. The germline V gene encodes CDR1 DFQATT and CDR2 SNEGSKA (reference sequence). J gave up 5 bases and V 5 bases, and 12 bases lay outside the gene matches. CDR3 length equals 15 residues. The CDR3 protein is CSARGYLAENNEQFF. In DNA, the CDR3 is TGCAGTGCTCGAGGATACCTAGCGGAGAACAATGAGCAGTTCTTC.

This clonotype has a count of ten or more. The genes are TRBV5-6 and TRBJ2-1; no definite D call. This CDR3 contains 14 residues. The V and J ends lost 6 bases and 8 bases respectively, with 18 bases between them. Germline V gene sequence: CDR1 SGHDT, CDR2 YYEEEE. In DNA, the CDR3 is TGTGCCAGCACGCTAGAGAAGTGGAGCGATGAGCAGTTCTTC. Residues: CASTLEKWSDEQFF.

The V gene is TRBV28, the J gene TRBJ2-3, with TRBD2 as a possible D gene (6 bases). With 5 bases removed from V and 0 bases from J, the gap between germline ends came to 18 bases. The CDR3 length is 17 residues. Germline values: CDR1 MDHEN, CDR2 SYDVKM. CDR3 sequence reads: CASSPVGRGTSTDTQYF. The CDR3 DNA follows: TGTGCCAGCAGTCCCGTGGGGCGGGGAACGAGCACAGATACGCAGTATTTT.

The rearrangement joins TRBV20-1 to TRBJ2-3; no clear D gene. Germline V lookup: CDR1 DFQATT, CDR2 SNEGSKA (reference sequence). The CDR3 loop spans 14 amino acids. The chain's CDR3 is CTVDRVSSTDTQYF. The DNA for the CDR3 is TGCACAGTCGATAGGGTTTCAAGCACAGATACGCAGTATTTT.

The sample holds a few counts of this clonotype. CDR3 sequence: CASSQDLKYEQYF. The CDR3 DNA follows: TGCGCCAGCAGCCAAGATCTGAAATACGAGCAGTACTTC. The chain combines TRBV4-3 with TRBJ2-7, with D hard to call. Looked up from germline, CDR1 is LGHNA and CDR2 is YSLEER. This CDR3 has 13 residues. Between the trimmed V and J ends, which lost 0 bases and 4 bases, there was a span of 7 bases.

The J gene is TRBJ2-1, the V gene TRBV20-1; 7 positions match TRBD1. V lost 7 bases, J lost 7 bases, and 13 bases stayed unmatched. CDR3 length equals 14 residues. The V gene's germline CDR1 is DFQATT and CDR2 SNEGSKA (reference sequence). The chain's CDR3 is CSVRRARGLNEQFF. As DNA, the CDR3 is TGCAGTGTTCGGCGGGCGAGGGGGCTTAATGAGCAGTTCTTC.

This clonotype has only a few counts. The chain links TRBV28 to TRBJ1-2; D gene ambiguous. CDR1 and CDR2 from the germline V gene are MDHEN and SYDVKM. CDR3 length equals 13 residues. V dropped 8 bases and J dropped 2 bases, with 12 bases sitting between them. CDR3 sequence (DNA): TGTGCCAGCCGCGCAACGGGGAACTATGGCTACACCTTC. Amino acid sequence: CASRATGNYGYTF.

This clonotype appeared a few times. The V call is TRBV5-4, the J call TRBJ2-3, with 12 bases that match TRBD2. The CDR3 length is 16 residues. The J segment lost 5 bases and the V segment lost 4 bases, leaving 8 bases of the junction unmatched. Germline V CDR1 and CDR2: SGHNT, YYREEE (reference sequence). The CDR3 nucleotides read TGTGCCAGCAGCATTCGGACTAGCGGGGTTCGAGATACGCAGTATTTT. Translation gives CASSIRTSGVRDTQYF.

The chain uses TRBV7-2 and TRBJ1-3; D is uncertain. Germline V gene lookup returns CDR1 SGHTA and CDR2 FQGNSA. CDR3 size: 14 residues. V was clipped by 3 bases and J by 2 bases, with 8 bases between them. The CDR3 bases are TGTGCCAGCAGCTTTACTGGTGCTGGAAACACCATATATTTT. This translates into CASSFTGAGNTIYF. Drawing the rest from reference TRBV7-2 and TRBJ1-3, the complete variable domain is GAGVSQSPSNKVTEKGKDVELRCDPISGHTALYWYRQSLGQGLEFLIYFQGNSAPDKSGLPSDRFSAERTGGSVSTLTIQRTQQEDSAVYLCASSFTGAGNTIYFGEGSWLTVV.

The J gene is TRBJ1-1, the V gene TRBV29-1; D gene unclear. The germline V gene has CDR1 SQVTM and CDR2 ANQGSEA. V was clipped by 7 bases and J by 1 base, with 13 bases between them. This CDR3 comprises 13 residues. The CDR3 sequence: CSAQHDPNTEAFF. The DNA for the CDR3 is TGCAGCGCCCAACACGACCCGAACACTGAAGCTTTCTTT.

The chain carries TRBV20-1 and TRBJ2-2; 12 bases line up with TRBD2. Per the germline V gene, CDR1 is DFQATT and CDR2 is SNEGSKA (reference sequence). The CDR3 is 16 residues long. With V trimmed by 6 bases and J by 1 base, 6 bases remained unmatched. CDR3 region: CSAPGLAGLNTGELFF. The CDR3 DNA sequence: TGCAGTGCACCAGGACTAGCGGGGTTGAACACCGGGGAGCTGTTTTTT.

The CDR3 loop reads CSARNLDGTQYF. Written as DNA, the CDR3 is TGCAGTGCTAGAAACCTGGATGGAACGCAGTATTTT. V gene TRBV20-1 combines with J gene TRBJ2-3; no definite D call. V was pared by 2 bases and J by 9 bases, with 12 bases between. Germline V lookup: CDR1 DFQATT, CDR2 SNEGSKA (reference sequence). The CDR3 extends over 12 amino acids.

The V call is TRBV29-1, the J call TRBJ2-1; 9 bases line up with TRBD2. The CDR3 covers 17 residues. Germline V gene lookup returns CDR1 SQVTM and CDR2 ANQGSEA. Losses at the gene ends were 5 bases for V and 6 bases for J; bases not matched to a gene: 17. The CDR3: CSVQTILGAGGTNEQFF. For the CDR3, the DNA is TGCAGCGTTCAAACAATTTTGGGCGCGGGGGGGACCAATGAGCAGTTCTTC.

This clonotype was detected only a few times. This chain connects TRBV25-1 to TRBJ1-1, with a possible D match to TRBD1 (5 bases). V dropped 1 base and J dropped 0 bases, with 12 bases sitting between them. The CDR3 consists of 16 residues. CDR1 is MGHDK, CDR2 SYGVNS, per germline. CDR3 coding DNA: TGTGCCAGCAGTGAATGGGGGGGACTGTTGAACACTGAAGCTTTCTTT. Translating it yields CASSEWGGLLNTEAFF.

This clonotype was seen repeatedly, ten times or more. This chain uses TRBV4-3 with TRBJ2-7; 7 bases agree with TRBD1. Germline V CDR1 and CDR2: LGHNA, YSLEER. This CDR3 spans 16 amino acids. Unmatched junction bases numbered 10, after V lost 2 bases and J lost 3 bases. The CDR3 DNA sequence: TGCGCCAGCAGCCAATTAACAGGGGTGGGATTCTACGAGCAGTACTTC. The encoded protein is CASSQLTGVGFYEQYF.

This clonotype was detected a few times. The chain links TRBV20-1 to TRBJ2-5; 13 positions agree with TRBD2. Germline loops: CDR1 DFQATT, CDR2 SNEGSKA (reference sequence). The CDR3 has 14 residues. The trim removed 4 bases at V and 3 bases at J, leaving 2 bases unmatched. DNA of the CDR3: TGCAGTGCTATCGGACTAGCGGGAGAAGAGACCCAGTACTTC. This sequence encodes CSAIGLAGEETQYF.

Many counts were recorded for this clonotype. CDR3 bases: TGTGCCAGCAGTTTAACAGGAGTGAACTATGGCTACACCTTC. Its protein product is CASSLTGVNYGYTF. The rearrangement uses TRBV12-3 or TRBV12-4 and TRBJ1-2, with D perhaps matching TRBD1 (5 bases). Trimming took off 2 bases at V and 2 bases at J, with 9 bases between the two ends. The CDR3 covers 14 residues.

Ten or more counts support this clonotype. The chain couples TRBV5-1 to TRBJ2-1; 9 bases are shared with TRBD1. Trimming took 4 bases from V and 5 from J; bases not matched to a gene: 7. Germline CDR1 reads SGHRS; CDR2 reads YFSETQ. The CDR3 runs to 15 residues. The CDR3 region is CASSLDRGGNNEQFF. The CDR3 nucleotides are TGCGCCAGCAGCCTGGACAGGGGAGGGAACAATGAGCAGTTCTTC.

The table lists this clonotype with a few counts. The genes are TRBV4-1 and TRBJ2-4; 12 bases agree with TRBD2. CDR1 is MGHRA and CDR2 is YSYEKL in the germline V gene. The CDR3 is 21 residues long. V was pared by 0 bases and J by 6 bases, with 18 bases of the junction left unmatched. Here the CDR3 reads CASSQDRLAGAAGPKGNIQYF. The CDR3 DNA is TGCGCCAGCAGCCAAGATCGACTAGCGGGGGCCGCGGGCCCAAAAGGAAACATTCAGTACTTC.